This TCR beta chain was observed in a study of blood T cell repertoires in COVID-19. Study-level background: COVID-19 samples from acute and convalescent phases originated in the United States, Italy and Spain. Nucleic acid was either cDNA or gDNA, and it came from T cells, B-cell-depleted T cells, or PBMCs.

Germline V lookup: CDR1 SEHNR, CDR2 FQNEAQ (reference sequence). Trimming at V came to 5 bases and at J to 6 bases, leaving 2 bases not matched to a gene. The CDR3 runs to 13 residues. The assay was immunoSEQ multiplex PCR, and TCRdb's table has in-frame clones only and misses some. There are approximately 350,000 clones in the sample; around 90% occur only once, and over 1% lies in the top ten. The rearrangement joins TRBV7-9 to TRBJ2-7; 12 bases align to TRBD2. Material for sequencing was peripheral blood. This TCR was sampled from a man aged 40-55 years with acute or convalescent COVID-19. The CDR3 nucleotides read TGTGCCAGCAGCCCTAGCGGGAGGGCCGAGCAGTACTTC. Protein: CASSPSGRAEQYF.